The T cell receptor beta chain under discussion was sequenced for a study of CD8 T cells in Susac syndrome. Study results and caveats: Clonal expansion did not appear in Susac syndrome CD4+ T cell repertoires.

Trimming took 2 bases from V and 10 from J, leaving 14 bases between them. The CDR3 length is 14 residues. Germline CDR1 is KGHDR and CDR2 is SFDVKD. Concerning this clonotype itself: Its antigen remains unidentified.

Random hexamers served to reverse transcribe about 0.5 to 1 ug RNA. The amplification used immunoSEQ multiplex PCR on TCR beta CDR3; it spanned 54 Vbeta and 13 Jbeta. TCRdb recomputed calls from the immunoSEQ multiplex PCR reads with MiXCR, one row per CDR3 protein. The top ten hold about 0.08% of the sample, which has roughly 150,000 distinct CDR3 sequences, 90% to 96% seen once. The specimen sequenced was CD4+ T cells from PBMCs. The chain couples TRBV24-1 to TRBJ2-1; D is uncertain. The source of this sequence is a human donor with Susac syndrome. CDR3 sequence: CATSDSGRLGEQFF. For the CDR3, the DNA is TGTGCCACCAGTGATTCAGGCCGTCTCGGGGAGCAGTTCTTC.